The count of the clone carrying this T cell receptor (beta chain) is one. What it binds is unknown. Researchers ran the PCR with 60 Vbeta and 13 Jbeta primers. Measured with immunoSEQ multiplex PCR; TCRdb has only the in-frame clones, and not every one. The table records 140,000 or so clones, more than 80% of them present only once. This sample was included in a study of cytomegalovirus exposure and HLA in healthy donors. Study at large: Of all 400 or so donors who were genotyped, 81% belonged to the Caucasian-associated ancestry cluster. Whole-study results and caveats: In a later analysis, the majority of CMV-associated beta chains seemingly showed HLA restriction. High specificity and sensitivity for cytomegalovirus status were reported for the classifier. The availability of immune exposure information extended only to CMV serostatus.

This CDR3 spans 16 amino acids. Germline loops: CDR1 SGHVS, CDR2 FNYEAQ. Trimming took off 1 base at V and 4 bases at J, with 13 bases between the two ends. This sequence originates from a woman aged 40 to 50 in good health and CMV-seropositive. The material sequenced was PBMCs. The V and J genes are TRBV7-6 and TRBJ2-2, with D tentatively TRBD2 (6 bases). CDR3 in DNA: TGTGCCAGCAGCTTAGATGTCAGTAGCGGCACCGGGGAGCTGTTTTTT. It is translated as CASSLDVSSGTGELFF.